The 19 T cell receptor beta chains below were found in one sample sequenced in a study of blood T cell repertoires in COVID-19. The data were produced by immunoSEQ multiplex PCR, yet TCRdb's version contains in-frame clones alone and is incomplete. The sample lists tens of thousands of clones, approximately 78% occurring once. The sequenced material came from peripheral blood. These TCRs come from a man aged 50 to 59 with active or convalescent COVID-19.

This rearrangement joins TRBV28 to TRBJ1-6, with no clear D. This CDR3 region has 14 residues. Trimming pared 2 bases from V and 15 bases from J, leaving 17 bases between. Per germline, CDR1 MDHEN and CDR2 SYDVKM. The CDR3 region is CASSLRGYNSGLHF. In nucleotides, the CDR3 is TGTGCCAGCAGTTTAAGAGGGTACAATAGTGGCCTCCACTTT.

V usage is TRBV18 and J usage is TRBJ2-7, with 9 bases lining up with TRBD2. After removal of 3 bases from V and 2 bases from J, the junction contained 2 bases not matched to a gene. Germline V gene data show CDR1 as KGHSH and CDR2 as LQKENI. The CDR3 sequence is 14 residues long. The CDR3 here is CASSPSGGPYEQYV. DNA for the CDR3: TGTGCCAGCTCACCTAGCGGGGGCCCCTACGAGCAGTACGTC.

The CDR3 DNA reads as TGTGCCTGGAGTGTATTTGGCGGGGGGTCCTACAATGAGCAGTTCTTC. It is translated as CAWSVFGGGSYNEQFF. The chain uses TRBV30 and TRBJ2-1; TRBD2 agrees at 8 bases. The CDR3 runs 16 residues. Germline lookup yields CDR1 GTSNPN and CDR2 SVGIG (reference sequence). The V and J ends lost 0 bases and 1 base, in that order; junction bases with no gene match: 5.

V gene TRBV12-3 or TRBV12-4 combines with J gene TRBJ1-1, with D unresolved. This CDR3 spans 13 amino acids. Trimming removed 6 bases from V and 1 base from J, with 9 bases in between. CDR3 coding DNA: TGTGCCAGCAGCGGACTGCCGAACACTGAAGCTTTCTTT. It yields the protein CASSGLPNTEAFF.

In regard to this clone: A junction end diverges from the germline sequence, so it may reflect a read error. V usage is TRBV6-5 and J usage is TRBJ1-2; 8 nucleotides align to TRBD1. The germline V gene has CDR1 MNHEY and CDR2 SVGAGI. CDR3 size: 14 residues. CDR3 DNA: TGTGCCAGCAATTACCAGGGGGCCGGCTATGGCTACACCTTC. It is translated as CASNYQGAGYGYTF.

This clone came up a few times. In DNA, the CDR3 is TGTGCCAGTAGTGACTCCGGGGAGCTGTTTTTT. This gives the protein CASSDSGELFF. The genes are TRBV19 and TRBJ2-2, with D unclear. Trimming took off 5 bases at V and 6 bases at J, with 4 bases between the two ends. The CDR3 spans 11 residues. CDR1 and CDR2 from the germline V gene are LNHDA and SQIVND (reference sequence). The full variable domain, its missing parts supplied by reference TRBV19 and TRBJ2-2, is DGGITQSPKYLFRKEGQNVTLSCEQNLNHDAMYWYRQDPGQGLRLIYYSQIVNDFQKGDIAEGYSVSREKKESFPLTVTSAQKNPTAFYLCASSDSGELFFGEGSRLTVL.

The rearrangement links TRBV24-1 to TRBJ2-5; D perhaps matches TRBD2 (7 bases). The V end lost 5 bases, the J end lost 5 bases, and 11 bases lay between the germline ends. Germline CDR1 KGHDR, CDR2 SFDVKD. CDR3 length equals 13 residues. CDR3 protein: CATSVGGAETQYF. Written as DNA, the CDR3 is TGTGCCACCAGTGTTGGGGGGGCCGAGACCCAGTACTTC.

V and J are TRBV6-5 and TRBJ1-4; D remains ambiguous. Germline CDR1 MNHEY, CDR2 SVGAGI. This CDR3 has 13 residues. Trimming removed 6 bases from V and 0 bases from J, with 5 bases in between. The CDR3 DNA reads TGTGCCAGCAGGGCGGCAACTAATGAAAAACTGTTTTTT. Its translation: CASRAATNEKLFF.

The chain couples TRBV6-5 to TRBJ1-5; 8 bases agree with TRBD1. The CDR3 sequence is 15 residues long. The germline V gene has CDR1 MNHEY and CDR2 SVGAGI. V shed 7 bases, J shed 3 bases, and the junction held 8 bases outside the gene matches. The CDR3 here is CASILGQGDNQPQHF. CDR3 bases: TGTGCCAGCATCCTAGGACAGGGTGACAATCAGCCCCAGCATTTT.

This chain joins TRBV4-1 and TRBJ1-1; 11 bases match TRBD1. Germline CDR1 and CDR2: MGHRA and YSYEKL. The CDR3 totals 16 residues. After removal of 6 bases from V and 1 base from J, the junction contained 7 bases not matched to a gene. CDR3 nucleotide sequence: TGCGCCAGCAGGCGTGGACAGGGGGCTAGGAACACTGAAGCTTTCTTT. As protein: CASRRGQGARNTEAFF.

The chain has TRBV12-3 or TRBV12-4 and TRBJ1-6; D not certain. The CDR3 extends over 12 amino acids. V was shortened by 6 bases and J by 6 bases, with 6 bases between the two germline ends. The CDR3 protein is CASSRLNSPLHF. Written as DNA, the CDR3 is TGTGCCAGCAGCCGACTTAATTCACCCCTCCACTTT.

This clone occurred a few times. This rearrangement joins TRBV7-9 to TRBJ1-2; a weak D match, TRBD1 (6 bases). The germline V gene encodes CDR1 SEHNR and CDR2 FQNEAQ (reference sequence). V was trimmed by 1 base and J by 4 bases, leaving 13 bases between them. CDR3 length: 15 residues. The DNA of the CDR3 is TGTGCCAGCAGCTTAGAACAGGGCGTTGGCTATGGCTACACCTTC. Amino acid sequence: CASSLEQGVGYGYTF.

This clone was observed a single time. The gene calls are TRBV3-1 (or the pseudogene TRBV3-2) and TRBJ2-1; D is uncertain. The ends were cut back, 2 bases at V and 6 bases at J, with 5 bases in the middle. The CDR3 covers 12 residues. Germline CDR1 reads LGHDT; CDR2 reads YNNKEL (reference sequence). For the CDR3, the DNA is TGTGCCAGCAGCCAAAGCCTCAATGAGCAGTTCTTC. As protein: CASSQSLNEQFF.

The V and J genes are TRBV19 and TRBJ2-3, with 14 bases aligning to TRBD2. The V segment lost 5 bases and the J segment 0 bases; nucleotides outside the gene matches: 7. The CDR3 spans 18 residues. Per the germline V gene, CDR1 is LNHDA and CDR2 is SQIVND (reference sequence). The CDR3 DNA follows: TGTGCCAGTAGTTCAGGGACTAGCGGGGGACATAGCACAGATACGCAGTATTTT. This codes for CASSSGTSGGHSTDTQYF.

The chain employs TRBV19 and TRBJ2-1, with 12 bases aligning to TRBD1. The length of the CDR3 is 16 residues. Germline V CDR1 and CDR2: LNHDA, SQIVND (reference sequence). V shed 6 bases, J shed 6 bases, and the junction held 9 bases outside the gene matches. CDR3 protein: CASRTAGTGGLNEQFF. The CDR3 DNA reads TGTGCCAGTAGGACGGCCGGGACAGGGGGCCTCAATGAGCAGTTCTTC.

The gene calls are TRBV6-5 and TRBJ1-4; 8 nucleotides match TRBD1. Germline lookup yields CDR1 MNHEY and CDR2 SVGAGI. Trimming removed 4 bases from V and 7 bases from J; junction bases left unmatched: 8. This CDR3 region has 15 residues. The CDR3: CASSSRQGIGEKLFF. The CDR3 DNA sequence: TGTGCCAGCAGTTCCCGACAGGGGATAGGTGAAAAACTGTTTTTT.

This chain connects TRBV14 to TRBJ2-3, with TRBD1 as a possible D gene (5 bases). The CDR3 is 15 residues long. Trimming removed 0 bases at V and 4 bases at J, with 11 bases between. Per the germline V gene, CDR1 is SGHDN and CDR2 is FVKESK. This CDR3 reads CASSQDLVRADTQYF. The CDR3 DNA is TGTGCCAGCAGCCAAGACCTTGTCAGGGCAGATACGCAGTATTTT.

The rearrangement uses TRBV4-3 and TRBJ2-2; 12 bases fit TRBD2. From germline, CDR1 is LGHNA and CDR2 YSLEER. The CDR3 totals 17 residues. V trimming: 4 bases; J trimming: 6 bases; junction bases outside the gene matches: 9. CDR3 coding DNA: TGCGCCAGCAGCCCCCGGACTAGCGGGGAGGTCGCCGGGGAGCTGTTTTTT. Protein product: CASSPRTSGEVAGELFF.

The CDR3 sequence: CASSFSGTGESYEQYF. In DNA, the CDR3 is TGCGCCAGCAGCTTCTCCGGGACAGGGGAATCCTACGAGCAGTACTTC. The V gene is TRBV4-3, the J gene TRBJ2-7, with 10 bases identical to TRBD1. Germline V gene sequence: CDR1 LGHNA, CDR2 YSLEER. J was trimmed by 1 base and V by 5 bases; bases with no gene match: 8. This CDR3 spans 16 amino acids.